The 12 T cell receptor beta chains reported below all come from one sample, sequenced in a study of monozygotic twins with inflammatory bowel disease. TCRdb reprocessed the 5' RACE reads and reports one entry per CDR3 protein, with no DNA. The listing records 400,000 to 500,000 distinct CDR3 sequences. Sequenced input: blood. The receptors were gathered from a human donor with ulcerative colitis or Crohn's disease, or a healthy co-twin of an affected twin (not recorded which).

V and J are TRBV6-1 and TRBJ1-1. The length of the CDR3 is 15 residues. Looked up from germline, CDR1 is MNHNS and CDR2 is SASEGT. Here the CDR3 reads CASSEPVGLVTEAFF.

V usage is TRBV28 and J usage is TRBJ2-5. The CDR3 has 13 amino acids. CDR1 is MDHEN and CDR2 is SYDVKM in the germline V gene. CDR3 sequence: CASTSGIQETQYF.

This chain joins TRBV7-2 and TRBJ1-6. CDR1 and CDR2 from the germline V gene are SGHTA and FQGNSA. The CDR3 is 14 residues long. CDR3 in amino acids: CASSFTSNNSPLHF.

The chain combines TRBV20-1 with TRBJ1-4; TCRdb gives TRBD1 as the D gene, but with no DNA this cannot be confirmed. This CDR3 has 14 amino acids. Germline loops: CDR1 DFQATT, CDR2 SNEGSKA (reference sequence). The CDR3 sequence: CSASGGPANEKLFF.

The genes are TRBV20-1 and TRBJ2-5. The CDR3 runs 13 residues. CDR1 and CDR2 (germline): DFQATT, SNEGSKA (reference sequence). The CDR3 loop reads CSARDSLTETQYF.

V is TRBV7-3 and J is TRBJ2-1; TCRdb's D gene call, TRBD1, goes unchecked for lack of DNA. The CDR3 totals 15 residues. CDR1 and CDR2 from the germline V gene are SGHTA and FQGTGA. CDR3 protein: CASSPDRGHYNEQFF.

The chain carries TRBV7-9 and TRBJ1-1. Germline V CDR1 and CDR2: SEHNR, FQNEAQ (reference sequence). This CDR3 region has 13 residues. Here the CDR3 reads CASSLGAQDEAFF.

The chain carries TRBV5-5 and TRBJ2-1; lacking DNA, the TRBD1 call made by TCRdb goes unchecked. This CDR3 comprises 15 residues. Germline V gene lookup returns CDR1 SGHKS and CDR2 YYEKEE (reference sequence). The CDR3 reads CASSPRDVAYNEQFF.

V is TRBV11-2 and J is TRBJ2-3; with no DNA, the TCRdb D assignment of TRBD2 cannot be verified. The length of the CDR3 is 17 residues. Germline V gene lookup returns CDR1 SGHAT and CDR2 FQNNGV. The CDR3 sequence is CASSLDLSSGAYHTQYF.

V gene TRBV20-1 combines with J gene TRBJ2-7; the TCRdb D gene call, TRBD2, has no DNA to confirm it. This CDR3 has 14 residues. Germline CDR1 is DFQATT and CDR2 is SNEGSKA (reference sequence). The CDR3 loop is CSASLAGGIYEQYF.

The chain combines TRBV6-1 with TRBJ2-5; TCRdb outputs TRBD1, but without DNA this stays unchecked. This CDR3 region has 16 residues. In germline, CDR1 is MNHNS, CDR2 SASEGT. The CDR3 protein is CASSPGTGGFEETQYF.

V and J are TRBV20-1 and TRBJ2-4; TCRdb indicates TRBD2, and absent DNA this call remains unverified. Germline lookup yields CDR1 DFQATT and CDR2 SNEGSKA (reference sequence). This CDR3 has 15 residues. The CDR3 spells CSASTPLAGVNIQYF.